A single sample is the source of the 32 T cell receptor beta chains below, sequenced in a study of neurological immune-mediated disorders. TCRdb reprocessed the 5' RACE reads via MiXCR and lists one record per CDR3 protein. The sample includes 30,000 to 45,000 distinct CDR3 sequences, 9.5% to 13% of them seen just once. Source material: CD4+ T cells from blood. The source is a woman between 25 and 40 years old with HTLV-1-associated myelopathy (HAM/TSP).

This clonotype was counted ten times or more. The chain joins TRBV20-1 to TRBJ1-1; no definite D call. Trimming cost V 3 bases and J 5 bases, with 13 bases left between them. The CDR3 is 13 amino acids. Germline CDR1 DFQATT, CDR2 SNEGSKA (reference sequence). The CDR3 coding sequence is TGCAGTGCTAGTTCTGGGAGAAGGACTGAAGCTTTCTTT. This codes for CSASSGRRTEAFF.

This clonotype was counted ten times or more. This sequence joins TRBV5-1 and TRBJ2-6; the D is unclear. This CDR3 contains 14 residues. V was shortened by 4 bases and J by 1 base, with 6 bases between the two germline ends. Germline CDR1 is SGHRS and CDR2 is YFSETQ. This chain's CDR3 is CASSLKSGANVLTF. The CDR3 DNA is TGCGCCAGCAGCCTGAAATCTGGGGCCAACGTCCTGACTTTC.

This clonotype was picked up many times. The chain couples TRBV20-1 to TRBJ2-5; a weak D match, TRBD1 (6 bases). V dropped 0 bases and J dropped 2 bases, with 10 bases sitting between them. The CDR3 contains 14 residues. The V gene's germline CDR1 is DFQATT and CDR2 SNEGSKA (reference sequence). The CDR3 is CSARDIGGQETQYF. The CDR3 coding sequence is TGCAGTGCTAGAGATATAGGGGGTCAAGAGACCCAGTACTTC.

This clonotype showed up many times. The CDR3 DNA reads TGTGCCAGCAGCCAAGTTGCAGGGCATGGTGGCTACACCTTC. This codes for CASSQVAGHGGYTF. V is TRBV14 and J is TRBJ1-2, with D perhaps matching TRBD1 (5 bases). The V end lost 1 base, the J end lost 7 bases, and 13 bases lay between the germline ends. Germline V gives CDR1 SGHDN, CDR2 FVKESK. The CDR3 length is 14 residues.

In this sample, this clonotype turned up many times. The CDR3 sequence is CASSLKVGQGTEAFF. Written as DNA, the CDR3 is TGTGCCAGCAGCTTAAAGGTGGGACAGGGGACCGAAGCTTTCTTT. The chain is built from TRBV7-3 and TRBJ1-1; 10 nucleotides align to TRBD1. This CDR3 has 15 amino acids. CDR1 and CDR2 from the germline V gene are SGHTA and FQGTGA. The V segment lost 1 base and the J segment 8 bases; nucleotides outside the gene matches: 7.

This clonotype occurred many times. The CDR3 region is CAWDRVPNTEAFF. The CDR3 DNA follows: TGTGCCTGGGACAGGGTACCGAACACTGAAGCTTTCTTT. This chain joins TRBV30 and TRBJ1-1, with 7 bases matching TRBD1. The germline V gene encodes CDR1 GTSNPN and CDR2 SVGIG (reference sequence). V lost 5 bases and J lost 1; bases outside the gene matches: 4. The CDR3 runs 13 residues. The full variable domain, in which reference TRBV30 and TRBJ1-1 provide the parts outside the CDR3, is SQTIHQWPATLVQPVGSPLSLECTVEGTSNPNLYWYRQAAGRGLQLLFYSVGIGQISSEVPQNLSASRPQDRQFILSSKKLLLSDSGFYLCAWDRVPNTEAFFGQGTRLTVV.

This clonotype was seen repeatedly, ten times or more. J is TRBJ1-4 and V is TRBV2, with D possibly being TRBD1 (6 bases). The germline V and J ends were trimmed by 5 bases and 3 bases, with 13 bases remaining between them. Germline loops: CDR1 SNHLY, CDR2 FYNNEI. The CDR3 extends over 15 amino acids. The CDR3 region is CASSRTDFPNEKLFF. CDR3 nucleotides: TGTGCCAGCAGTAGGACAGATTTCCCTAATGAAAAACTGTTTTTT.

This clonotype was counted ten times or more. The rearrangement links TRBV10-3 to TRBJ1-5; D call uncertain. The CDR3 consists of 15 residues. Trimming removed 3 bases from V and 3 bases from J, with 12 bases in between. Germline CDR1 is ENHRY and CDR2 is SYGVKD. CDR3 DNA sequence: TGTGCCATCAGTGAAGGAGTTGGAGCCAATCAGCCCCAGCATTTT. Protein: CAISEGVGANQPQHF.

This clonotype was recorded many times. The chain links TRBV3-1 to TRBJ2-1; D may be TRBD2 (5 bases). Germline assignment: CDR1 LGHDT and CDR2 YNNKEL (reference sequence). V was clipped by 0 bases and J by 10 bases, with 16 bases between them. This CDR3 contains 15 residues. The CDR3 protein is CASSQDLAVRGEQFF. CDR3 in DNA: TGTGCCAGCAGCCAAGATCTGGCAGTTAGAGGGGAGCAGTTCTTC.

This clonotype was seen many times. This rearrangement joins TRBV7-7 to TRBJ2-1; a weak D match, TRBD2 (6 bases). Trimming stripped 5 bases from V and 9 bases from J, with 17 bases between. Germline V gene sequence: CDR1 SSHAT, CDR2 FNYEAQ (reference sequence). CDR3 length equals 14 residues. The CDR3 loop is CASSPSRLGGEQFF. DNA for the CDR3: TGTGCCAGCAGCCCGTCCCGTCTGGGGGGTGAGCAGTTCTTC.

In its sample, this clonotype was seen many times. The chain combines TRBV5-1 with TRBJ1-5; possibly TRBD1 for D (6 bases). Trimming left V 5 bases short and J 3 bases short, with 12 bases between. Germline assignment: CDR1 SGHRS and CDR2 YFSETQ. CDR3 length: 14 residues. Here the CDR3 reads CASSLGQPNQPQHF. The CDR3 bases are TGCGCCAGCAGTCTCGGACAGCCCAATCAGCCCCAGCATTTT.

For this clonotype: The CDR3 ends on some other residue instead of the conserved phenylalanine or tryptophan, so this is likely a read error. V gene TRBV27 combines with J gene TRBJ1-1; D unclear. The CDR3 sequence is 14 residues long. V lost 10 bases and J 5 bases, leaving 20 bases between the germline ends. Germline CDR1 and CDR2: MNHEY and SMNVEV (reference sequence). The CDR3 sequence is CANRKRTGKTEAFL. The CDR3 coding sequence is TGTGCCAACAGAAAAAGGACGGGGAAGACTGAAGCTTTCCTT.

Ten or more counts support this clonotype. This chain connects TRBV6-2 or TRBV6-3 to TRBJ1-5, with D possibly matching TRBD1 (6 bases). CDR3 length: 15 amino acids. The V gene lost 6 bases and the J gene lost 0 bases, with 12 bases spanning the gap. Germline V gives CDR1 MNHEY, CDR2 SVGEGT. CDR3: CASRTQGNSNQPQHF. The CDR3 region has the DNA TGTGCCAGCAGGACACAGGGCAATAGCAATCAGCCCCAGCATTTT.

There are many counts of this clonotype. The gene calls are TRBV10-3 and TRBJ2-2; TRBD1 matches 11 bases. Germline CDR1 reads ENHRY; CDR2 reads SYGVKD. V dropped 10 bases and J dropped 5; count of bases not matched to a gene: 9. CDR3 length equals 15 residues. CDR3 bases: TGTGCCACGGAACCCGGGACAGGGGGAACCGGGGAGCTGTTTTTT. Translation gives CATEPGTGGTGELFF.

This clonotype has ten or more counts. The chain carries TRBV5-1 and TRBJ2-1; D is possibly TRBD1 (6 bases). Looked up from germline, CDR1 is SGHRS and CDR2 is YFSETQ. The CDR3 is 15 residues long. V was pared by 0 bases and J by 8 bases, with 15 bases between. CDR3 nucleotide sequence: TGCGCCAGCAGCTTGGACAGGGTCCCCGACGATGAGCAGTTCTTC. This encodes CASSLDRVPDDEQFF.

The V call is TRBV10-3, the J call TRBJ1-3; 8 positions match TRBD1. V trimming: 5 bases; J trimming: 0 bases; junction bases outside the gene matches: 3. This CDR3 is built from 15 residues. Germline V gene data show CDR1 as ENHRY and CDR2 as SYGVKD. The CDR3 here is CAISWTGHSGNTIYF. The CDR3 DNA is TGTGCCATCAGTTGGACAGGGCACTCTGGAAACACCATATATTTT.

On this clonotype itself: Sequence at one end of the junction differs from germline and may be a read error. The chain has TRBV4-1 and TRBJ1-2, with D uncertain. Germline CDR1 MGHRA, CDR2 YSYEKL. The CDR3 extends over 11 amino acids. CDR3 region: CASSQEGPLAF. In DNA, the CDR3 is TGCGCCAGCAGCCAAGAGGGCCCGCTCGCCTTC.

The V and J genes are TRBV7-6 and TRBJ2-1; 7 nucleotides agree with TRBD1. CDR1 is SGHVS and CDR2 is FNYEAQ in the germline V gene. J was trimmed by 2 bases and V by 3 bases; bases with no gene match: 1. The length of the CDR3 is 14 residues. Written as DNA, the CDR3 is TGTGCCAGCAGCTTGGGACAGCCCTACAATGAGCAGTTCTTC. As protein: CASSLGQPYNEQFF.

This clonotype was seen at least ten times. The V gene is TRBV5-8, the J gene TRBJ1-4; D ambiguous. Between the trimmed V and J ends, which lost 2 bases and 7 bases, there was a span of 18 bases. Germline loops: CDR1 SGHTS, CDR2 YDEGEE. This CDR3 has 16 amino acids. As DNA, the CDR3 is TGTGCCAGCAGCTTTGCCCCGGGAGCCATGGCTGAAAAACTGTTTTTT. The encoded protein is CASSFAPGAMAEKLFF.

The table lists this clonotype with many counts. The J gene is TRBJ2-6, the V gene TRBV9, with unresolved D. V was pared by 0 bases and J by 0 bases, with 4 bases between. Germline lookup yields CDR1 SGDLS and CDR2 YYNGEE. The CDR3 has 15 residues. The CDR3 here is CASSVVDSGANVLTF. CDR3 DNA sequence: TGTGCCAGCAGCGTAGTTGACTCTGGGGCCAACGTCCTGACTTTC.

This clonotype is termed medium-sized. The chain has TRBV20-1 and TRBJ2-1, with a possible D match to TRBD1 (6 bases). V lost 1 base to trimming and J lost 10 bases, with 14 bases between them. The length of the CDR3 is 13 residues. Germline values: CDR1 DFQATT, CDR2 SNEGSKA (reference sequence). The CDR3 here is CSARGNRVSEQFF. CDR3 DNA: TGCAGTGCTAGAGGAAACAGGGTGTCAGAGCAGTTCTTC.

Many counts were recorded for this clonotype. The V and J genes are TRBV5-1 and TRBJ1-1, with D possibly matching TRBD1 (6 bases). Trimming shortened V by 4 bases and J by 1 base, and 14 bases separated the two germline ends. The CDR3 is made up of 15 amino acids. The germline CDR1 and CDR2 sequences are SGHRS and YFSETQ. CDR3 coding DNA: TGCGCCAGCAGCACTACAGGGTTGGGGAACACTGAAGCTTTCTTT. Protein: CASSTTGLGNTEAFF.

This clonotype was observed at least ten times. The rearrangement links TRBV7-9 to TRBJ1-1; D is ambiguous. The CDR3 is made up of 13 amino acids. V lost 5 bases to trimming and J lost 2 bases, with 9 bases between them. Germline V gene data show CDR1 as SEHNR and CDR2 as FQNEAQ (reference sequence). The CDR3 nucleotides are TGTGCCAGCAGCCGAGGCCCAAACACTGAAGCTTTCTTT. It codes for CASSRGPNTEAFF.

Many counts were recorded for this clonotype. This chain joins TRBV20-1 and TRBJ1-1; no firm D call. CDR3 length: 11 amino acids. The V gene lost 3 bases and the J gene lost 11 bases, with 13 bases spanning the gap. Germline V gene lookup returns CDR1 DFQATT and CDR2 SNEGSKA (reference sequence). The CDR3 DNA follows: TGCAGTGCTAGCGGCGACGGGCTTGCTTTCTTT. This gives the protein CSASGDGLAFF.

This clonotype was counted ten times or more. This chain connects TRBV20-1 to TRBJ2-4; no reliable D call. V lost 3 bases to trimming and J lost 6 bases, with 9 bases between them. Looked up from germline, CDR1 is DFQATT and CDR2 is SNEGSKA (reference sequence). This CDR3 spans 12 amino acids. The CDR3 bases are TGCAGTGCTAGGGGAAGAGTAAACATTCAGTACTTC. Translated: CSARGRVNIQYF.

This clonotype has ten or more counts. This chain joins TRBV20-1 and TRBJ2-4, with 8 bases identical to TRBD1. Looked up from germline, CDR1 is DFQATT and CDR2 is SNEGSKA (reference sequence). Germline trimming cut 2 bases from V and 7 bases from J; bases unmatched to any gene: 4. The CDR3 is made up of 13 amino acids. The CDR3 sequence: CSARPGGANIQYF. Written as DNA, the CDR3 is TGCAGTGCTAGACCAGGGGGCGCGAACATTCAGTACTTC.

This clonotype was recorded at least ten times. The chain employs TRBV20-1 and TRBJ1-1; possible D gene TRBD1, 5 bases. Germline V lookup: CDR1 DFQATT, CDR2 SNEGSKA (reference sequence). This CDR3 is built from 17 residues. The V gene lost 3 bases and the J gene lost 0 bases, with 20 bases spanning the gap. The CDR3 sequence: CSARAGRRQVLNTEAFF. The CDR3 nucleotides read TGCAGTGCTAGGGCGGGACGCCGGCAGGTCCTGAACACTGAAGCTTTCTTT.

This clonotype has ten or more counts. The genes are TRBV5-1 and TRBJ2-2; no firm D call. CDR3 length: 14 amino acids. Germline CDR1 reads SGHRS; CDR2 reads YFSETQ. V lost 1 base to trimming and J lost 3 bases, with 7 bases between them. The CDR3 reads CASSLTVDTGELFF. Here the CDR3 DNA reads TGCGCCAGCAGCTTGACAGTTGACACCGGGGAGCTGTTTTTT. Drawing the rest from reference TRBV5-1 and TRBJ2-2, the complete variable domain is KAGVTQTPRYLIKTRGQQVTLSCSPISGHRSVSWYQQTPGQGLQFLFEYFSETQRNKGNFPGRFSGRQFSNSRSEMNVSTLELGDSALYLCASSLTVDTGELFFGEGSRLTVL.

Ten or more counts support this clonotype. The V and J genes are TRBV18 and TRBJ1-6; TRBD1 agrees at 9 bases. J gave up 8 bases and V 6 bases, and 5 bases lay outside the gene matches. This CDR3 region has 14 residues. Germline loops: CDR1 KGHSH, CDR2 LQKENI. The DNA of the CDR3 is TGTGCCAGCTCGGAGACAGGGGGTGATTCACCCCTCCACTTT. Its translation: CASSETGGDSPLHF.

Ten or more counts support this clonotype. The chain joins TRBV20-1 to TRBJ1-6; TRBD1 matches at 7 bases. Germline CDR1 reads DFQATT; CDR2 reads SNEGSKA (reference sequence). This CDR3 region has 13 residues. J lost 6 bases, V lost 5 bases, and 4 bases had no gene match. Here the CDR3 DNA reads TGCAGTGCTGAGACAGGGTTTAATTCACCCCTCCACTTT. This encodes CSAETGFNSPLHF.

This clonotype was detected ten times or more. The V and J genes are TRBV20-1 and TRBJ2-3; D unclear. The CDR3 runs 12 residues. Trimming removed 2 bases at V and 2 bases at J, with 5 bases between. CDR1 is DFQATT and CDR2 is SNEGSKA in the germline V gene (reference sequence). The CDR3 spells CSARLYTDTQYF. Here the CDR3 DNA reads TGCAGTGCTAGATTATACACAGATACGCAGTATTTT.

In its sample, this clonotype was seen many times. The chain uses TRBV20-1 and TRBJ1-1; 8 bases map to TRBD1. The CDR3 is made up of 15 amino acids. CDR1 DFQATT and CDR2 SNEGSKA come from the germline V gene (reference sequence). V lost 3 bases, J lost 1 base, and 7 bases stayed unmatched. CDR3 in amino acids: CSARTGALKNTEAFF. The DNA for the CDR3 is TGCAGTGCTAGGACAGGGGCATTGAAGAACACTGAAGCTTTCTTT.